The clone carrying this T cell receptor (beta chain) was detected a few times. Additional DNA sequences in this sample encode the identical CDR3. This record belongs to a study of OX40 agonist ivuxolimab in advanced cancers. The CDR3 consists of 12 residues. J gave up 3 bases and V 8 bases, and 3 bases lay outside the gene matches. Germline V lookup: CDR1 LNHDA, CDR2 SQIVND (reference sequence). The repertoire was sequenced with immunoSEQ multiplex PCR; TCRdb's copy has only in-frame clones and lacks some. The repertoire holds 55,000 to 85,000 clones, with over 75% as singletons. The receptor was derived from an adult with an advanced solid tumor such as melanoma, head and neck, liver or kidney cancer. The rearrangement joins TRBV19 to TRBJ2-7; 8 nucleotides match TRBD1. This material consisted of CD4+ or CD8+ T cells sorted from blood, taken in a trial of the OX40 agonist ivuxolimab. CDR3 loop: CASGQGIYEQYF. CDR3 nucleotides: TGTGCCAGTGGACAGGGCATCTACGAGCAGTACTTC. Using reference TRBV19 and TRBJ2-7 for the parts outside the CDR3, the full variable domain is DGGITQSPKYLFRKEGQNVTLSCEQNLNHDAMYWYRQDPGQGLRLIYYSQIVNDFQKGDIAEGYSVSREKKESFPLTVTSAQKNPTAFYLCASGQGIYEQYFGPGTRLTVT.